Presented here are 24 T cell receptor beta chains from one specimen sequenced in a study of cytomegalovirus exposure and HLA in healthy donors. The PCR contained 60 Vbeta and 13 Jbeta primers. The method was immunoSEQ multiplex PCR; TCRdb's version includes in-frame clones alone and lacks a portion of them. This table holds about 190,000 clones, about four fifths found once. The source material was PBMCs. Source of these receptors: a woman in her twenties or thirties in good health and CMV-seropositive.

The chain recombines TRBV7-2 with TRBJ1-2, with a tentative D call TRBD1 (6 bases). The V gene's germline CDR1 is SGHTA and CDR2 FQGNSA. This CDR3 region has 16 residues. V was trimmed by 5 bases and J by 8 bases, leaving 24 bases between them. As DNA, the CDR3 is TGTGCCAGCAGCCCACAACCAAGGGGACAACTGGAAGGCTACACCTTC. Amino acid sequence: CASSPQPRGQLEGYTF. The whole variable domain, filled in from reference TRBV7-2 and TRBJ1-2, reads GAGVSQSPSNKVTEKGKDVELRCDPISGHTALYWYRQSLGQGLEFLIYFQGNSAPDKSGLPSDRFSAERTGGSVSTLTIQRTQQEDSAVYLCASSPQPRGQLEGYTFGSGTRLTVV.

V and J are TRBV5-6 and TRBJ2-5; a weak D match, TRBD1 (6 bases). Germline V gene lookup returns CDR1 SGHDT and CDR2 YYEEEE. There are 19 residues in the CDR3. Trimming stripped 0 bases from V and 1 base from J, with 22 bases between. CDR3 loop: CASSLVGYEQGVTQETQYF. The CDR3, as DNA: TGTGCCAGCAGCTTGGTGGGTTATGAACAGGGAGTAACCCAAGAGACCCAGTACTTC.

The chain carries TRBV5-1 and TRBJ1-1; D is uncertain. The CDR3 totals 13 residues. Looked up from germline, CDR1 is SGHRS and CDR2 is YFSETQ. Trimming took off 0 bases at V and 1 base at J, with 4 bases between the two ends. The CDR3 loop is CASSLEPNTEAFF. The CDR3, as DNA: TGCGCCAGCAGCTTGGAGCCGAACACTGAAGCTTTCTTT.

J is TRBJ2-7 and V is TRBV7-9; no clear D. Germline CDR1 and CDR2: SEHNR and FQNEAQ (reference sequence). Trimming left V 5 bases short and J 2 bases short, with 10 bases between. The CDR3 covers 13 residues. Here the CDR3 DNA reads TGTGCCAGCAGCCCCGAGCGTCCCTACGAGCAGTACTTC. Translation: CASSPERPYEQYF.

The chain has TRBV5-1 and TRBJ1-3, with D uncertain. Trimming shortened V by 4 bases and J by 0 bases, and 11 bases separated the two germline ends. The CDR3 covers 15 residues. The germline V gene encodes CDR1 SGHRS and CDR2 YFSETQ. The CDR3 here is CASSARSNSGNTIYF. The CDR3 nucleotides read TGCGCCAGCAGCGCACGTTCTAACTCTGGAAACACCATATATTTT.

The chain has TRBV6-5 and TRBJ2-7; the D is unclear. The CDR3 runs to 13 residues. Trimming pared 3 bases from V and 2 bases from J, leaving 8 bases between. The germline V gene encodes CDR1 MNHEY and CDR2 SVGAGI. The CDR3 protein is CASSYGSPYEQYF. DNA for the CDR3: TGTGCCAGCAGTTATGGCTCTCCCTACGAGCAGTACTTC.

The gene calls are TRBV2 and TRBJ1-1; TRBD1 matches at 7 bases. CDR3 length equals 13 residues. Germline assignment: CDR1 SNHLY and CDR2 FYNNEI. The V gene end was trimmed by 8 bases and the J gene end by 4 bases; junction bases not matched to a gene: 7. The CDR3 loop reads CASPTGASTEAFF. The CDR3 DNA sequence: TGTGCCAGCCCAACAGGGGCCAGCACTGAAGCTTTCTTT.

V usage is TRBV6-5 and J usage is TRBJ2-2, with a tentative D call TRBD1 (6 bases). V lost 7 bases and J lost 1, with 13 bases in between. The CDR3 extends over 15 amino acids. CDR1 is MNHEY, CDR2 SVGAGI, per germline. The CDR3 loop reads CASTRGDWNTGELFF. The CDR3 nucleotides read TGTGCCAGCACCAGGGGCGACTGGAACACCGGGGAGCTGTTTTTT.

V is TRBV5-1 and J is TRBJ1-2; 11 bases map to TRBD1. The CDR3 extends over 16 amino acids. Looked up from germline, CDR1 is SGHRS and CDR2 is YFSETQ. J lost 8 bases, V lost 2 bases, and 11 bases had no gene match. CDR3 nucleotides: TGCGCCAGCAGCTTTGATCCGGGACAGGGGGTAGGCGGCTACACCTTC. Its protein product is CASSFDPGQGVGGYTF. The variable domain in full, completed from reference TRBV5-1 and TRBJ1-2, reads KAGVTQTPRYLIKTRGQQVTLSCSPISGHRSVSWYQQTPGQGLQFLFEYFSETQRNKGNFPGRFSGRQFSNSRSEMNVSTLELGDSALYLCASSFDPGQGVGGYTFGSGTRLTVV.

This chain links TRBV7-2 with TRBJ1-1; D perhaps matches TRBD1 (6 bases). The CDR3 covers 15 residues. Trimming removed 6 bases from V and 5 bases from J, with 19 bases in between. Germline CDR1 SGHTA, CDR2 FQGNSA. The CDR3 DNA follows: TGTGCCAGCAGGCTAAAACAGGGTGCATGGACTGAAGCTTTCTTT. As protein: CASRLKQGAWTEAFF. The whole variable domain, filled in from reference TRBV7-2 and TRBJ1-1, reads GAGVSQSPSNKVTEKGKDVELRCDPISGHTALYWYRQSLGQGLEFLIYFQGNSAPDKSGLPSDRFSAERTGGSVSTLTIQRTQQEDSAVYLCASRLKQGAWTEAFFGQGTRLTVV.

This clone was seen once. The rearrangement joins TRBV4-1 to TRBJ2-1; D possibly corresponds to TRBD2 (6 bases). The CDR3 totals 17 residues. The V end lost 0 bases, the J end lost 0 bases, and 12 bases lay between the germline ends. Germline CDR1 reads MGHRA; CDR2 reads YSYEKL. CDR3 in DNA: TGCGCCAGCAGCCAAGATACTATTAGCGGCTCCTACAATGAGCAGTTCTTC. It codes for CASSQDTISGSYNEQFF.

The chain joins TRBV27 to TRBJ1-1; D call uncertain. V was trimmed by 5 bases and J by 2 bases, leaving 9 bases between them. The CDR3 runs to 13 residues. Germline values: CDR1 MNHEY, CDR2 SMNVEV (reference sequence). CDR3 region: CASSLQTNTEAFF. The CDR3 coding sequence is TGTGCCAGCAGTCTCCAGACAAACACTGAAGCTTTCTTT.

This rearrangement joins TRBV5-1 to TRBJ1-2, with TRBD1 as a possible D gene (6 bases). The V gene lost 4 bases and the J gene lost 8 bases, with 15 bases spanning the gap. Per the germline V gene, CDR1 is SGHRS and CDR2 is YFSETQ. The length of the CDR3 is 13 residues. CDR3 region: CASSPTGFSGYTF. The CDR3 nucleotides are TGCGCCAGCAGCCCTACAGGGTTTAGCGGCTACACCTTC.

This chain links TRBV9 with TRBJ1-6; no clear D gene. CDR3 size: 14 residues. Germline V CDR1 and CDR2: SGDLS, YYNGEE. Trimming shortened V by 3 bases and J by 6 bases, and 10 bases separated the two germline ends. This CDR3 reads CASSASWANSPLHF. CDR3 nucleotide sequence: TGTGCCAGCAGCGCCTCTTGGGCTAATTCACCCCTCCACTTT.

The chain has TRBV7-2 and TRBJ1-5; TRBD1 aligns across 10 bases. V lost 1 base, J lost 3 bases, and 3 bases stayed unmatched. CDR1 and CDR2 (germline): SGHTA, FQGNSA. The CDR3 has 16 residues. Here the CDR3 DNA reads TGTGCCAGCAGCTTAGGTGGGACAGGGGTCAATCAGCCCCAGCATTTT. It encodes CASSLGGTGVNQPQHF.

This chain connects TRBV27 to TRBJ2-7; D unclear. The ends were cut back, 1 base at V and 4 bases at J, with 14 bases in the middle. This CDR3 region has 15 residues. Germline V gene sequence: CDR1 MNHEY, CDR2 SMNVEV (reference sequence). The DNA for the CDR3 is TGTGCCAGCAGTTTATTCCCCGCCCGAGGTTACGAGCAGTACTTC. It translates to CASSLFPARGYEQYF.

The J gene is TRBJ2-5, the V gene TRBV28; perhaps TRBD1 as D (5 bases). Trimming left V 10 bases short and J 4 bases short, with 16 bases between. Per germline, CDR1 MDHEN and CDR2 SYDVKM. There are 13 residues in the CDR3. The CDR3 protein is CAIQEVRGETQYF. The CDR3 DNA reads TGTGCCATCCAAGAGGTTAGGGGAGAGACCCAGTACTTC.

The V call is TRBV7-2, the J call TRBJ2-3; 10 bases fit TRBD2. Unmatched junction bases numbered 9, after V lost 2 bases and J lost 1 base. The CDR3 spans 18 residues. Germline V gene lookup returns CDR1 SGHTA and CDR2 FQGNSA. CDR3 protein: CASSLSTSGPLGTDTQYF. CDR3 DNA: TGTGCCAGCAGCTTATCGACTAGCGGGCCCCTGGGCACAGATACGCAGTATTTT.

The gene calls are TRBV9 and TRBJ2-1; a possible D gene is TRBD2 (7 bases). V was trimmed by 0 bases and J by 8 bases, leaving 18 bases between them. Germline assignment: CDR1 SGDLS and CDR2 YYNGEE. The CDR3 is 16 amino acids. The chain's CDR3 is CASSVGGGGDFDEQFF. In nucleotides, the CDR3 is TGTGCCAGCAGCGTAGGAGGAGGGGGGGATTTTGATGAGCAGTTCTTC. Full variable domain (rest looked up from reference TRBV9 and TRBJ2-1): DSGVTQTPKHLITATGQRVTLRCSPRSGDLSVYWYQQSLDQGLQFLIQYYNGEERAKGNILERFSAQQFPDLHSELNLSSLELGDSALYFCASSVGGGGDFDEQFFGPGTRLTVL.

This clone showed up just a few times. The V gene is TRBV28, the J gene TRBJ1-1; possibly TRBD1 for D (5 bases). The V gene lost 3 bases and the J gene lost 4 bases, with 12 bases spanning the gap. CDR1 is MDHEN, CDR2 SYDVKM, per germline. CDR3 length: 14 residues. CDR3 amino acids: CASSFHRQLTEAFF. Written as DNA, the CDR3 is TGTGCCAGCAGTTTCCACCGACAGCTCACTGAAGCTTTCTTT.

The genes are TRBV6-5 and TRBJ1-1; D is ambiguous. The V end was cut by 2 bases, the J end by 7 bases, with 11 bases between. This CDR3 is built from 13 residues. Germline assignment: CDR1 MNHEY and CDR2 SVGAGI. The CDR3 protein is CASSYRDSVEAFF. The CDR3 nucleotides are TGTGCCAGCAGTTACCGGGATTCGGTTGAAGCTTTCTTT.

The CDR3 reads CASRIGGSTNEKLFF. CDR3 sequence (DNA): TGTGCCAGTAGAATCGGCGGATCAACTAATGAAAAACTGTTTTTT. The chain links TRBV19 to TRBJ1-4; D is uncertain. The CDR3 spans 15 residues. Trimming stripped 6 bases from V and 0 bases from J, with 11 bases between. Per germline, CDR1 LNHDA and CDR2 SQIVND (reference sequence).

This clone was seen only once. The chain is built from TRBV7-6 and TRBJ2-5; TRBD1 might be the D (6 bases). The end of the DNA fits TRBJ2-7 better, so the J call may be wrong. Germline CDR1 and CDR2: SGHVS and FNYEAQ. This CDR3 region has 14 residues. CDR3 coding DNA: TGTGCCAGCAGTGATCAGGGGAACTCCTACGAGCAGTACTTC. This translates into CASSDQGNSYEQYF.

The rearrangement links TRBV4-3 to TRBJ2-7; 7 bases align to TRBD1. The CDR3 covers 16 residues. In germline, CDR1 is LGHNA, CDR2 YSLEER. V trimming: 3 bases; J trimming: 3 bases; junction bases outside the gene matches: 11. CDR3 nucleotide sequence: TGCGCCAGCAGCCAGGAAAGACAGGGTATCTTCTACGAGCAGTACTTC. Translating gives CASSQERQGIFYEQYF.